This entry lists 21 T cell receptor beta chains sequenced from one sample in a study of beta chain features in type 1 diabetes. TCRB transcripts that were expressed got sequenced, as all of the isolated RNA had been reverse transcribed. Clones were read by immunoSEQ multiplex PCR, and TCRdb kept only the in-frame ones, dropping some. The table records about 370,000 clones, over 12% of them present only once. Sequencing was performed on naive CD4+ T cells from blood. The origin of the receptors is a woman younger than 30 in good health.

In this sample, this clone turned up a few times. The chain has TRBV27 and TRBJ2-1, with a possible D match to TRBD2 (6 bases). The CDR3 contains 14 residues. V lost 6 bases to trimming and J lost 3 bases, with 12 bases between them. CDR1 and CDR2 (germline): MNHEY, SMNVEV (reference sequence). In DNA, the CDR3 is TGTGCCAGCAGCCACGGGCGGGACTACAATGAGCAGTTCTTC. This codes for CASSHGRDYNEQFF.

The chain is built from TRBV7-9 and TRBJ1-2, with 7 positions matching TRBD1. CDR3 length equals 13 residues. CDR1 is SEHNR and CDR2 is FQNEAQ in the germline V gene (reference sequence). The junction had 8 bases not matched to a gene; V was cut back by 5 bases and J by 8 bases. DNA for the CDR3: TGTGCCAGCAGCCAAGACAGGGTGGGCGGCTACACCTTC. Translation gives CASSQDRVGGYTF. The whole variable domain, remainder taken from reference TRBV7-9 and TRBJ1-2, is DTGVSQNPRHKITKRGQNVTFRCDPISEHNRLYWYRQTLGQGPEFLTYFQNEAQLEKSRLLSDRFSAERPKGSFSTLEIQRTEQGDSAMYLCASSQDRVGGYTFGSGTRLTVV.

There are a few counts of this clone. V gene TRBV7-9 combines with J gene TRBJ2-7, with 10 positions matching TRBD1. J gave up 1 base and V 4 bases, and 7 bases lay outside the gene matches. This CDR3 has 16 residues. Germline assignment: CDR1 SEHNR and CDR2 FQNEAQ (reference sequence). The CDR3 reads CASSSRDRGLSYEQYF. For the CDR3, the DNA is TGTGCCAGCAGCTCCCGGGACAGGGGTCTGTCCTACGAGCAGTACTTC.

This chain uses TRBV28 with TRBJ2-1; maybe TRBD1 (6 bases). Germline CDR1 is MDHEN and CDR2 is SYDVKM. Trimming took 6 bases from V and 8 from J, leaving 11 bases between them. CDR3 length equals 12 residues. The CDR3 sequence is CASSHRVDEQFF. CDR3 DNA sequence: TGTGCCAGCAGCCACAGGGTGGATGAGCAGTTCTTC.

This clone has a handful of counts. The chain employs TRBV30 and TRBJ2-3, with a possible D match to TRBD2 (6 bases). The CDR3 spans 14 residues. The V and J ends lost 2 bases and 5 bases respectively, with 14 bases between them. CDR1 is GTSNPN and CDR2 is SVGIG in the germline V gene (reference sequence). In DNA, the CDR3 is TGTGCCTGGAGTCCCACCGGGAGAGGAGATACGCAGTATTTT. Its protein product is CAWSPTGRGDTQYF. Using reference TRBV30 and TRBJ2-3 for the parts outside the CDR3, the full variable domain is SQTIHQWPATLVQPVGSPLSLECTVEGTSNPNLYWYRQAAGRGLQLLFYSVGIGQISSEVPQNLSASRPQDRQFILSSKKLLLSDSGFYLCAWSPTGRGDTQYFGPGTRLTVL.

The rearrangement joins TRBV5-6 to TRBJ2-3; 13 positions agree with TRBD2. The CDR3 extends over 16 amino acids. The V and J ends lost 4 bases and 4 bases, in that order; junction bases with no gene match: 6. Looked up from germline, CDR1 is SGHDT and CDR2 is YYEEEE. The CDR3 reads CASSTRTSGSSDTQYF. The CDR3, as DNA: TGTGCCAGCAGCACAAGGACTAGCGGGAGCTCAGATACGCAGTATTTT.

This clone has a handful of counts. The V call is TRBV2, the J call TRBJ2-5; TRBD2 is a possible D gene (6 bases). Trimming took off 9 bases at V and 1 base at J, with 9 bases between the two ends. Germline V gene lookup returns CDR1 SNHLY and CDR2 FYNNEI. CDR3 length equals 12 residues. The CDR3 protein is CARWDFQETQYF. For the CDR3, the DNA is TGTGCCAGATGGGACTTCCAAGAGACCCAGTACTTC. Looking up the rest from reference TRBV2 and TRBJ2-5 gives the full variable domain: EPEVTQTPSHQVTQMGQEVILRCVPISNHLYFYWYRQILGQKVEFLVSFYNNEISEKSEIFDDQFSVERPDGSNFTLKIRSTKLEDSAMYFCARWDFQETQYFGPGTRLLVL.

The chain is built from TRBV28 and TRBJ2-1; TRBD1 agrees at 11 bases. The CDR3 has 16 amino acids. CDR1 and CDR2 (germline): MDHEN, SYDVKM. Unmatched junction bases numbered 10, after V lost 5 bases and J lost 7 bases. CDR3 sequence (DNA): TGTGCCAGCAGTCCCCCCGGACAGGGGGCAGGTAATGAGCAGTTCTTC. Protein: CASSPPGQGAGNEQFF.

The chain carries TRBV11-2 and TRBJ2-7; possible D gene TRBD1, 6 bases. Per germline, CDR1 SGHAT and CDR2 FQNNGV. The CDR3 is 14 residues long. Between the trimmed V and J ends, which lost 5 bases and 0 bases, there was a span of 11 bases. CDR3 bases: TGTGCCAGCAGCCGATGGACAGTCTCCTACGAGCAGTACTTC. Amino acid sequence: CASSRWTVSYEQYF.

This clone was counted once. The genes are TRBV30 and TRBJ2-3, with TRBD2 as a possible D gene (6 bases). Germline CDR1 GTSNPN, CDR2 SVGIG (reference sequence). Trimming cost V 0 bases and J 2 bases, with 9 bases left between them. The CDR3 length is 14 residues. The CDR3 bases are TGTGCCTGGAGTGTACTAGCTACCACAGATACGCAGTATTTT. Translation: CAWSVLATTDTQYF.

The genes are TRBV5-4 and TRBJ2-3; perhaps TRBD2 as D (6 bases). V shed 2 bases and J shed 3 bases, with 13 bases lying between them. CDR1 and CDR2 from the germline V gene are SGHNT and YYREEE (reference sequence). The CDR3 is made up of 15 amino acids. CDR3 amino acids: CASSFGGIETDTQYF. In DNA form, the CDR3 reads TGTGCCAGCAGCTTTGGCGGGATTGAAACAGATACGCAGTATTTT.

V and J are TRBV5-1 and TRBJ2-5; D not certain. With 5 bases removed from V and 7 bases from J, the gap between germline ends came to 18 bases. The CDR3 runs to 14 residues. Germline CDR1 is SGHRS and CDR2 is YFSETQ. The CDR3 DNA follows: TGCGCCAGCAGTCGCGACTTAAGCAGCGCGACCCAGTACTTC. Its translation is CASSRDLSSATQYF.

This clone was observed a few times. The chain carries TRBV7-9 and TRBJ2-1, with 10 bases aligning to TRBD2. The V and J ends lost 4 bases and 6 bases, in that order; junction bases with no gene match: 6. The germline V gene encodes CDR1 SEHNR and CDR2 FQNEAQ (reference sequence). The CDR3 sequence is 15 residues long. CDR3 region: CASSWQRLAGNEQFF. Written as DNA, the CDR3 is TGTGCCAGCAGCTGGCAGAGACTAGCGGGCAATGAGCAGTTCTTC. Variable domain in full (rest from reference TRBV7-9 and TRBJ2-1): DTGVSQNPRHKITKRGQNVTFRCDPISEHNRLYWYRQTLGQGPEFLTYFQNEAQLEKSRLLSDRFSAERPKGSFSTLEIQRTEQGDSAMYLCASSWQRLAGNEQFFGPGTRLTVL.

This clone came up a few times. The gene calls are TRBV5-1 and TRBJ1-1; 8 bases fit TRBD1. This CDR3 is 14 amino acids long. V lost 4 bases and J lost 4; bases outside the gene matches: 6. The germline V gene has CDR1 SGHRS and CDR2 YFSETQ. The CDR3 region is CASSRGQGTTEAFF. CDR3 in DNA: TGCGCCAGCAGCAGAGGACAGGGTACCACTGAAGCTTTCTTT. The variable domain in full, with the rest retrieved from reference TRBV5-1 and TRBJ1-1, is KAGVTQTPRYLIKTRGQQVTLSCSPISGHRSVSWYQQTPGQGLQFLFEYFSETQRNKGNFPGRFSGRQFSNSRSEMNVSTLELGDSALYLCASSRGQGTTEAFFGQGTRLTVV.

The rearrangement links TRBV7-2 to TRBJ2-1, with TRBD2 identical over 7 bases. J was trimmed by 0 bases and V by 5 bases; bases with no gene match: 10. This CDR3 has 17 amino acids. Germline V gives CDR1 SGHTA, CDR2 FQGNSA. The CDR3 DNA sequence: TGTGCCAGCAGCGAGACGACTAGCAGCAGCTCCTACAATGAGCAGTTCTTC. It yields the protein CASSETTSSSSYNEQFF.

This clone was recorded a few times. The J gene is TRBJ2-5, the V gene TRBV2, with a tentative D call TRBD1 (7 bases). V lost 3 bases and J lost 5, with 13 bases in between. CDR1 is SNHLY and CDR2 is FYNNEI in the germline V gene. The CDR3 contains 14 residues. The CDR3 here is CASSDSRGAETQYF. CDR3 in DNA: TGTGCCAGCAGTGACTCCAGGGGGGCCGAGACCCAGTACTTC.

V is TRBV7-6 and J is TRBJ1-1; 8 bases are a match to TRBD1. The CDR3 is 15 amino acids. CDR1 SGHVS and CDR2 FNYEAQ come from the germline V gene. V was clipped by 1 base and J by 11 bases; unmatched bases: 12. CDR3 sequence (DNA): TGTGCCAGCAGCTTAGTCCGGACAGGGACCAATGAGGCTTTCTTT. Translation gives CASSLVRTGTNEAFF.

The V gene is TRBV7-9, the J gene TRBJ2-3, with 9 bases aligning to TRBD2. Unmatched junction bases numbered 4, after V lost 3 bases and J lost 0 bases. The germline gives CDR1 SEHNR, CDR2 FQNEAQ (reference sequence). The CDR3 loop spans 16 amino acids. The CDR3 is CASSFRAGGSTDTQYF. CDR3 nucleotide sequence: TGTGCCAGCAGCTTCCGAGCGGGAGGTAGCACAGATACGCAGTATTTT.

The CDR3 sequence: CATQSRRSTDTQYF. The CDR3 region has the DNA TGTGCCACCCAAAGCAGGCGCAGCACAGATACGCAGTATTTT. The V gene is TRBV19, the J gene TRBJ2-3; D not resolved. V lost 10 bases and J 0 bases, leaving 14 bases between the germline ends. Germline V lookup: CDR1 LNHDA, CDR2 SQIVND (reference sequence). This CDR3 contains 14 residues.

This chain uses TRBV19 with TRBJ2-2; 11 bases agree with TRBD2. CDR3 length equals 15 residues. Looked up from germline, CDR1 is LNHDA and CDR2 is SQIVND (reference sequence). The V segment lost 8 bases and the J segment 4 bases; nucleotides outside the gene matches: 6. The CDR3 sequence: CASRLAGGLTGELFF. The CDR3 DNA sequence: TGTGCCAGTCGCCTAGCGGGAGGCCTCACCGGGGAGCTGTTTTTT.

The chain recombines TRBV30 with TRBJ2-7, with D perhaps TRBD2 (5 bases). V lost 2 bases, J lost 2 bases, and 13 bases lay in between. Germline CDR1 reads GTSNPN; CDR2 reads SVGIG (reference sequence). The CDR3 has 14 amino acids. Written as DNA, the CDR3 is TGTGCCTGGAGTAGAGAGGGTTGGGCCTACGAGCAGTACTTC. Residues: CAWSREGWAYEQYF.